What follows describes a single T cell receptor beta chain. Only a few counts were recorded for this clonotype. Its antigen is unknown. No base qualities exist here, and no much larger clone lies one base off it. The TCR beta CDR3 regions were amplified from RNA transcripts. The TCR CDR3 was subjected to a first round of RT-PCR using the HTBI primer set and the Qiagen OneStep RT-PCR kit. Libraries were constructed in a second round of multiplex PCR, after which size selection and purification were carried out. The libraries were sequenced on an Illumina HiSeq2000 using paired-end 100 bp reads. In the authors' own workflow: Raw data were processed with SOAPnuke, discarding reads with adapters, uncalled bases, mean Phred below 15, or no exact constant-primer or identifier match. High-quality paired reads were merged using COPE v1.2.5, and each unique nucleotide sequence was defined as a clonotype. Clonotypes were aligned to IMGT TRBV, TRBD and TRBJ reference segments using MiTCR v1.1. Only V-J combinations with frequency above 0.0001, covering 99% to 99.2% of repertoires, were analysed. The TCS score was defined as F50 (clonal expansion) divided by E x V (chaos), with BLOSUM62-based TCRdist calculated between CDR3 peptides within each V-J. Welch's t-statistics and random forest reduced just over 500 V-J features to 10 to 15, which were used in a naive Bayes classifier (R e1071). Using fastp at Q25 and MiXCR, TCRdb reprocessed the public reads and kept productive beta chains. Here each entry gathers all rows of one CDR3 protein and keeps the most common genes and DNA. These V and J calls originate from TCRdb's pipeline instead of the authors' own analysis. The sample has around 600,000 distinct CDR3 sequences on record, 12% to 15% of them singletons. The ten largest clonotypes hold roughly 7% of the sample.

The sample belongs to a study of T cells in Graves' hyperthyroidism and ophthalmopathy (dated by TCRdb to between 2019 and 2020). About the study as a whole: Peripheral blood samples were taken at the time of initial diagnosis, prior to any treatment. The paper describes TCR Vbeta CDR3 sequencing of about 140 peripheral blood samples, made up of roughly 40 ophthalmopathy patients, more than 70 hyperthyroidism patients and around 17 progressor patients. Following sampling, methimazole starting at 30 mg daily was given to hyperthyroidism patients, and high-dose intravenous methylprednisolone was given to ophthalmopathy patients. The 95 to 100 discovery patients were randomly divided into training and test sets at a 7:3 ratio. To identify distinguishing TCR V-J signatures, a discovery cohort of some 100 patients was used, comprising 40 to 45 with Graves' ophthalmopathy and roughly 60 with stable Graves' hyperthyroidism. The study also compared thyroid tissue and blood T-cell repertoires from a handful of Graves' hyperthyroidism patients. An independent validation cohort of 18 to 20 hyperthyroidism patients and approximately 16 patients who later progressed to ophthalmopathy tested prospective prediction of ophthalmopathy.

Ophthalmopathy patients had moderately to severely active disease, with a Clinical Activity Score of 3 or more, a NOSPECS grade of 4 or more, and a disease duration of less than 3 months. The study excluded patients with uncontrolled infections, other autoimmune diseases, pregnancy or lactation. Clinical symptoms, serum thyroxine and TRAb, thyroid ultrasound, and orbital computed tomography formed the basis for the diagnoses. PBMCs were separated from roughly 10 ml of fresh peripheral blood using Ficoll-Paque density gradient centrifugation. Total RNA was extracted using Trizol reagent, and RNA quality was assessed on an Agilent 2100 Bioanalyzer. Broad study findings and their caveats: During validation, the model predicted progression to ophthalmopathy a median of roughly 7.1 months ahead of onset, with around 70% sensitivity and 72.22% specificity. In cross-validation, a model built on a 13 V-J signature told ophthalmopathy apart from stable hyperthyroidism with roughly 87% sensitivity and roughly 81% specificity, and in testing the same model reached 80%/75%. Most expanded thyroid clonotypes (frequency above 0.001) were also detected in blood, suggesting blood repertoires may reflect thyroid immune responses. No statistical method was used to fix the sample size in advance, and group allocation was not hidden from the investigators.

The germline ends are 8 bases apart after V is trimmed by 0 bases and J by 8 bases. For CDR1 and CDR2, the germline V gene lists SGHDT and YYEEEE. Its CDR3 holds 12 amino acids, cysteine through phenylalanine. Of all the DNA, just the CDR3 is kept, 36 bases in frame from base 1. The chain is encoded by TRBV5-6 joined to TRBJ1-2, with no reliable assignment of the D segment. The sequence derives from a woman aged 18-35 years with Graves' ophthalmopathy. Sequencing was performed on blood. In nucleotide form, the sequence is TGTGCCAGCAGCTTGGGTTTACGGGGCTACACCTTC. Protein translation: CASSLGLRGYTF.